This entry lists 15 T cell receptor beta chains sequenced from one sample in a study of coeliac disease. The repertoire was sequenced with immunoSEQ multiplex PCR; TCRdb's copy has only in-frame clones and lacks some. The top ten hold about 4.5% of the sample, which has 6,000 to 8,500 clones, approximately 74% seen once. Study-level findings and limits: Lower clonality than controls marked TRB and TRG repertoires from active celiac intraepithelial and lamina propria samples.

These receptors have no known antigen. The sample comprised lamina propria lymphocytes from the gut. All receptors derive from a woman under 30 with active celiac disease.

V gene TRBV6-1 combines with J gene TRBJ2-7; 11 positions agree with TRBD2. Per the germline V gene, CDR1 is MNHNS and CDR2 is SASEGT. The CDR3 is 15 amino acids. V trimming: 2 bases; J trimming: 3 bases; junction bases outside the gene matches: 3. The CDR3 loop is CASSEPGLADYEQYF. The CDR3 nucleotides are TGTGCCAGCAGTGAACCGGGACTAGCGGACTACGAGCAGTACTTC.

The chain employs TRBV2 and TRBJ1-2; D remains unclear. CDR3 length equals 13 residues. Germline CDR1 SNHLY, CDR2 FYNNEI. V dropped 7 bases and J dropped 1 base, with 10 bases sitting between them. The CDR3 DNA sequence: TGTGCCAGCACTCCACTAAATAACTATGGCTACACCTTC. Translation gives CASTPLNNYGYTF.

The rearrangement uses TRBV2 and TRBJ2-7, with D possibly TRBD1 on 7 matching bases. There are 13 residues in the CDR3. The germline V and J ends were trimmed by 8 bases and 6 bases, with 17 bases remaining between them. The V gene's germline CDR1 is SNHLY and CDR2 FYNNEI. This CDR3 is CASAGQTSSEQYF. The CDR3 DNA sequence: TGTGCCAGCGCGGGACAGACTAGTTCCGAGCAGTACTTC. The full variable domain, its missing parts supplied by reference TRBV2 and TRBJ2-7, is EPEVTQTPSHQVTQMGQEVILRCVPISNHLYFYWYRQILGQKVEFLVSFYNNEISEKSEIFDDQFSVERPDGSNFTLKIRSTKLEDSAMYFCASAGQTSSEQYFGPGTRLTVT.

V usage is TRBV5-4 and J usage is TRBJ2-1; 7 bases fit TRBD2. The germline V gene has CDR1 SGHNT and CDR2 YYREEE (reference sequence). There are 13 residues in the CDR3. The trim removed 7 bases at V and 8 bases at J, leaving 9 bases unmatched. The CDR3 bases are TGTGCCAGCGAGAGGGTGGGGAGGGATGAGCAGTTCTTC. Translated: CASERVGRDEQFF.

V is TRBV6-5 and J is TRBJ2-3, with D perhaps TRBD2 (6 bases). Per germline, CDR1 MNHEY and CDR2 SVGAGI. The V gene lost 3 bases and the J gene lost 5 bases, with 15 bases spanning the gap. This CDR3 region has 15 residues. The CDR3 spells CASSYDLYGGDTQYF. The CDR3 region has the DNA TGTGCCAGCAGTTATGACCTCTACGGGGGAGATACGCAGTATTTT.

This chain links TRBV19 with TRBJ2-7, with D possibly being TRBD2 (6 bases). The CDR3 is made up of 14 amino acids. Germline V gene data show CDR1 as LNHDA and CDR2 as SQIVND (reference sequence). The germline V and J ends were trimmed by 5 bases and 0 bases, with 11 bases remaining between them. CDR3: CASSAGLSSYEQYF. CDR3 bases: TGTGCCAGTAGTGCAGGACTAAGCTCCTACGAGCAGTACTTC.

This chain links TRBV7-8 with TRBJ2-3; 14 nucleotides align to TRBD2. The junction had 9 bases not matched to a gene; V was cut back by 5 bases and J by 2 bases. The length of the CDR3 is 18 residues. Germline CDR1 reads SGHVS; CDR2 reads FQNEAQ. Written as DNA, the CDR3 is TGTGCCAGCAGCCACCGACTAGCGGGGGGGCCGAACACAGATACGCAGTATTTT. Amino acid sequence: CASSHRLAGGPNTDTQYF.

V gene TRBV18 combines with J gene TRBJ2-1, with D possibly being TRBD2 (6 bases). The ends were cut back, 6 bases at V and 5 bases at J, with 11 bases in the middle. CDR3 length: 13 amino acids. The germline V gene has CDR1 KGHSH and CDR2 LQKENI. As DNA, the CDR3 is TGTGCCAGCTCGGCACTAGCAGACAATGAGCAGTTCTTC. This sequence encodes CASSALADNEQFF.

The V and J genes are TRBV6-5 and TRBJ2-3; possible D gene TRBD2, 6 bases. From germline, CDR1 is MNHEY and CDR2 SVGAGI. CDR3 length: 14 amino acids. V was shortened by 8 bases and J by 2 bases, with 14 bases between the two germline ends. CDR3 residues: CASSVRRDTDTQYF. The CDR3 region has the DNA TGTGCCAGCTCCGTTAGGCGGGACACAGATACGCAGTATTTT.

The chain couples TRBV5-1 to TRBJ2-1; perhaps TRBD1 as D (5 bases). The CDR3 extends over 16 amino acids. The V end lost 0 bases, the J end lost 4 bases, and 14 bases lay between the germline ends. CDR1 is SGHRS, CDR2 YFSETQ, per germline. The CDR3 nucleotides are TGCGCCAGCAGCTTGGAAGGGGCAGGGTCTTACAATGAGCAGTTCTTC. It codes for CASSLEGAGSYNEQFF.

This clone has a handful of counts. The J gene is TRBJ1-4, the V gene TRBV19, with D maybe TRBD1 (5 bases). The CDR3 length is 14 residues. With 3 bases removed from V and 7 bases from J, the gap between germline ends came to 12 bases. Germline CDR1 reads LNHDA; CDR2 reads SQIVND (reference sequence). CDR3 residues: CASSMTERGEKLFF. The CDR3 DNA sequence: TGTGCCAGTAGTATGACGGAAAGGGGTGAAAAACTGTTTTTT.

The chain employs TRBV27 and TRBJ2-7; 9 bases line up with TRBD2. The CDR3 runs 17 residues. Looked up from germline, CDR1 is MNHEY and CDR2 is SMNVEV (reference sequence). Trimming cost V 6 bases and J 5 bases; bases outside gene matches: 17. Here the CDR3 DNA reads TGTGCCAGCAGACTCAACCCCTTCGCGGGAGGGCCCCACGAGCAGTACTTC. It specifies CASRLNPFAGGPHEQYF.

The chain carries TRBV28 and TRBJ2-2; TRBD1 agrees at 10 bases. The CDR3 has 16 residues. The J segment lost 5 bases and the V segment lost 5 bases, leaving 8 bases of the junction unmatched. Germline CDR1 is MDHEN and CDR2 is SYDVKM. The CDR3 reads CASSLDRGLYTGELFF. The CDR3 nucleotides read TGTGCCAGCAGTCTCGACAGGGGGCTGTATACCGGGGAGCTGTTTTTT.

This clone was observed a single time. The chain links TRBV10-3 to TRBJ1-2; weak D call: TRBD1 (5 bases). This CDR3 comprises 12 residues. The V gene lost 5 bases and the J gene lost 7 bases, with 11 bases spanning the gap. Germline V gene lookup returns CDR1 ENHRY and CDR2 SYGVKD. The CDR3 spells CAISPVGGGYTF. The CDR3 DNA follows: TGTGCCATCAGTCCGGTGGGGGGTGGCTACACCTTC.

In this sample, this clone turned up a few times. The gene calls are TRBV4-1 and TRBJ2-7; D is perhaps TRBD1 (5 bases). The germline gives CDR1 MGHRA, CDR2 YSYEKL. The CDR3 covers 16 residues. V was clipped by 0 bases and J by 2 bases, with 14 bases between them. DNA for the CDR3: TGCGCCAGCAGCCAAGATGGGCAGGGATTAACCTACGAGCAGTACTTC. It translates to CASSQDGQGLTYEQYF.